The entry that follows covers one T cell receptor (beta chain) sequence. Its antigen remains unknown. Measured with immunoSEQ multiplex PCR; TCRdb has only the in-frame clones, and not every one. This sample has about 1.5 million clones, with 95% to 99% found just once. The data stem from a study of shared clonotypes between healthy human individuals. The study, taken as a whole, reports: It was anticipated that sequencing depth would influence how many clonotypes donors shared.

Specimen: naive CD4+ T cells sorted from blood. Specified subset: CD45RA+ positively selected. This clonotype was sampled from a man aged 25 to 40 in good health.

CDR3 DNA sequence: TGTAAAAGCCAGAGCCCCGTGTCACCCTATGGCTACACCTTC. This codes for CKSQSPVSPYGYTF. The chain employs TRBV5-4 and TRBJ1-2; unclear D gene. Germline V CDR1 and CDR2: SGHNT, YYREEE (reference sequence). The CDR3 length is 14 residues. Full variable domain (rest looked up from reference TRBV5-4 and TRBJ1-2): ETGVTQSPTHLIKTRGQQVTLRCSSQSGHNTVSWYQQALGQGPQFIFQYYREEENGRGNFPPRFSGLQFPNYSSELNVNALELDDSALYLCKSQSPVSPYGYTFGSGTRLTVV.